This entry concerns a single T cell receptor (beta chain). Seattle's cohort entered during active infection and was followed longitudinally. These data originate in a study of blood T cell repertoires in COVID-19. Background on the study: Acute and convalescent COVID-19 samples came from the United States, Italy and Spain. T cells, B-cell-depleted T cells, or PBMCs provided the cDNA or gDNA that served as material.

Trimming took off 7 bases at V and 4 bases at J, with 12 bases between the two ends. The V gene's germline CDR1 is SNHLY and CDR2 FYNNEI. CDR3 length: 13 residues. In the original analysis: Reference gene primer amplification gave estimated nucleated cell counts. Profiling relied on immunoSEQ multiplex PCR, and the TCRdb table lists in-frame clones only, not all of them. V and J calls plus clone size are reproduced from that table; the DNA served to infer D and trimming. The sample has roughly 70,000 clones, about 92% seen once. The genes are TRBV2 and TRBJ2-3, with D possibly matching TRBD2 (6 bases). This TCR came from a man in his fifties with COVID-19, enrolled during active disease. The source material was peripheral blood. The CDR3 is CASKTSSPDTQYF. In DNA, the CDR3 is TGTGCCAGCAAAACTAGCTCCCCAGATACGCAGTATTTT. Together with reference TRBV2 and TRBJ2-3, the CDR3 gives the full variable domain: EPEVTQTPSHQVTQMGQEVILRCVPISNHLYFYWYRQILGQKVEFLVSFYNNEISEKSEIFDDQFSVERPDGSNFTLKIRSTKLEDSAMYFCASKTSSPDTQYFGPGTRLTVL.